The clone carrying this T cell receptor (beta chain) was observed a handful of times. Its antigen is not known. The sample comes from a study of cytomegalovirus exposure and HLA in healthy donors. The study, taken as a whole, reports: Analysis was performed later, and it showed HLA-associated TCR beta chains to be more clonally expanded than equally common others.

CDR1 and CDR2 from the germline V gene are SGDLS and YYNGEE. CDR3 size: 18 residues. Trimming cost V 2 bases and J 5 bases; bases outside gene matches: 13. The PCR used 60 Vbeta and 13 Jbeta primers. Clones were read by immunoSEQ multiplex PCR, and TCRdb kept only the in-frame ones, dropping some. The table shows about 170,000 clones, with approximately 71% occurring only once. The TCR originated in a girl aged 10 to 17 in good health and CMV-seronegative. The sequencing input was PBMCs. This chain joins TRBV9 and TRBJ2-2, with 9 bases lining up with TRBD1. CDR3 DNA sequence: TGTGCCAGCAGCGTTGTCCCCTCCGGGACAGGGATTACCGGGGAGCTGTTTTTT. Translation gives CASSVVPSGTGITGELFF.